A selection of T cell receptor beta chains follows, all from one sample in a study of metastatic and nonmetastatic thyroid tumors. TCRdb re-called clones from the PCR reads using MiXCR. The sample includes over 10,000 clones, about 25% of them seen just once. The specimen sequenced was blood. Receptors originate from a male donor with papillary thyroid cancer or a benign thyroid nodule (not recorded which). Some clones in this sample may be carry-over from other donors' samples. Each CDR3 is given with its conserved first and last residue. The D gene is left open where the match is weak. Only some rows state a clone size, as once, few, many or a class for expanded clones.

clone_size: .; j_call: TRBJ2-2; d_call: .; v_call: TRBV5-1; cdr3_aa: CASSVQGNTGELFF; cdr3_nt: TGCGCCAGCAGCGTGCAGGGGAACACCGGGGAGCTGTTTTTT
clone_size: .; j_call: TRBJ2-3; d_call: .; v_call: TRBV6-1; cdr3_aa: CASSEESTDTQYF; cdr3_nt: TGTGCCAGCAGTGAGGAGAGCACAGATACGCAGTATTTT
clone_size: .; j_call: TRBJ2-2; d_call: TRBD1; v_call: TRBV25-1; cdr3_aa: CASERQGAGGELFF; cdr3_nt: TGTGCCAGTGAACGACAGGGGGCGGGCGGGGAGCTGTTTTTT
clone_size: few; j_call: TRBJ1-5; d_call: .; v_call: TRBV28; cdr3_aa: CASSYGAGQPQHF; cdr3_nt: TGTGCCAGCAGCTATGGGGCGGGCCAGCCCCAGCATTTT
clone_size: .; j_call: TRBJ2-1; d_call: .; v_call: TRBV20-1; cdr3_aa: CSASRGKEVYNEQFF; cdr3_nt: TGCAGTGCTAGTAGGGGAAAAGAAGTCTACAATGAGCAGTTCTTC
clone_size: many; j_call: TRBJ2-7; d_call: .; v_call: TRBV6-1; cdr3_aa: CASRPRGGTATYEQYF; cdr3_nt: TGTGCCAGCAGACCCCGGGGGGGGACAGCGACCTACGAGCAGTACTTC
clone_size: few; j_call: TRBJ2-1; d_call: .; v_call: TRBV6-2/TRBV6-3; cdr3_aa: CASSPSEGGGHEQFF; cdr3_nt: TGTGCCAGCAGCCCCTCGGAGGGGGGAGGTCATGAGCAGTTCTTC
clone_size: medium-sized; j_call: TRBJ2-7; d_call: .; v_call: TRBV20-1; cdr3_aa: CSARGTGPNYEQYF; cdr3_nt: TGCAGTGCTAGAGGTACGGGACCCAACTACGAGCAGTACTTC
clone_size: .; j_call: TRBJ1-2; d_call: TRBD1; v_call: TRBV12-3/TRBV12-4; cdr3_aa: CASSRQGDPYGYTF; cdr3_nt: TGTGCCAGCAGCCGACAGGGGGACCCCTATGGCTACACCTTC
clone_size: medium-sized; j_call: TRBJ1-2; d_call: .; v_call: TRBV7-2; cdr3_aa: CASSLVVGKDYGYTF; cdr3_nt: TGTGCCAGCAGCTTAGTTGTGGGGAAGGACTATGGCTACACCTTC
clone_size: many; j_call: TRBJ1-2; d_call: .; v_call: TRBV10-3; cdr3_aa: CAISESTGRGNRDYGYTF; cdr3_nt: TGTGCCATCAGTGAGTCGACGGGCAGGGGCAATAGGGACTATGGCTACACCTTC
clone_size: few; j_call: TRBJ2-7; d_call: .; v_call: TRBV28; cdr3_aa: CASRWPSGQRSYEQYF; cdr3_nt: TGTGCCAGCAGATGGCCCTCCGGACAGAGGAGTTACGAGCAGTACTTC
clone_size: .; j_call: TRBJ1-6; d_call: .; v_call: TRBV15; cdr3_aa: CATSREEGSSPLHF; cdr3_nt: TGTGCCACCAGCAGAGAGGAGGGTAGCTCACCCCTCCACTTT
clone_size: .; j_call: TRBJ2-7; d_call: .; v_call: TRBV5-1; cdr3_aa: CAGSWQGTLSYEQYF; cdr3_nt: TGCGCCGGCAGCTGGCAGGGGACTCTCTCCTACGAGCAGTACTTC
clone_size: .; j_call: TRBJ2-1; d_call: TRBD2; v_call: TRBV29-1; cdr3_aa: CSAIAGGWGNEQFF; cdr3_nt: TGCAGCGCAATAGCGGGAGGGTGGGGTAATGAGCAGTTCTTC
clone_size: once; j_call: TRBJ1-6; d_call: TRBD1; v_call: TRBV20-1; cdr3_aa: CSARPTGVASPLHF; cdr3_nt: TGCAGTGCGCGTCCTACAGGGGTGGCTTCACCCCTCCACTTT
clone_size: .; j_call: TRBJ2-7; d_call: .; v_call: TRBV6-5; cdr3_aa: CASSYGLVGNYEQYF; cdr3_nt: TGTGCCAGCAGTTACGGGTTGGTAGGGAACTACGAGCAGTACTTC
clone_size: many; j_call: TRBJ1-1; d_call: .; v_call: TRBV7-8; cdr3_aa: CASSPGDLKNTEAFF; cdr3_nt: TGTGCCAGCAGCCCGGGGGACCTTAAGAACACTGAAGCTTTCTTT
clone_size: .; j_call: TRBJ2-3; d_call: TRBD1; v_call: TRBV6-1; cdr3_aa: CASSGGGGTDTQYF; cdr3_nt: TGTGCCAGCAGTGGAGGGGGCGGCACAGATACGCAGTATTTT
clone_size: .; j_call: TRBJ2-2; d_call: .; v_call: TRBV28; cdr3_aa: CASSLAAGTGELFF; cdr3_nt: TGTGCCAGCAGTTTAGCGGCGGGCACCGGGGAGCTGTTTTTT
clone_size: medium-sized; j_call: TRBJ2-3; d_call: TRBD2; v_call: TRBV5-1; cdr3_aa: CASSLGLAGTDTQYF; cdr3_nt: TGCGCCAGCAGCTTGGGTCTAGCGGGCACAGATACGCAGTATTTT
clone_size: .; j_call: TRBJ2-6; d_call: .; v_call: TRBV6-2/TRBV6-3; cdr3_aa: CASTDSSGANVLTF; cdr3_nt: TGTGCCAGCACAGATAGCTCTGGGGCCAACGTCCTGACTTTC
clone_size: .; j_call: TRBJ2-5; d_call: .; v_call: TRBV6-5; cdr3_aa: CASSYLETQYF; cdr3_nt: TGTGCCAGCAGTTACTTGGAGACCCAGTACTTC
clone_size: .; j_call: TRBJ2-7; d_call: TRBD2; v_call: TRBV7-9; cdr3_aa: CASSYGSGHYEQYF; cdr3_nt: TGTGCCAGCAGCTATGGTAGCGGGCACTACGAGCAGTACTTC
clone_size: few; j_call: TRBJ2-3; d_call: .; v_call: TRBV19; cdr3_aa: CASSTAGGTDTQYF; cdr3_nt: TGTGCCAGTAGTACCGCAGGAGGCACAGATACGCAGTATTTT
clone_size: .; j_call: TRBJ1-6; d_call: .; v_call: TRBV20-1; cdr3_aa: CSARAGQNNSPLHF; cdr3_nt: TGCAGTGCTAGAGCGGGGCAGAATAATTCACCCCTCCACTTT
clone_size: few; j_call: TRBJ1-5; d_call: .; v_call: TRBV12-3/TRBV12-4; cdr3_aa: CASSFSRGGQPQHF; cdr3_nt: TGTGCCAGCAGTTTTTCAAGGGGAGGCCAGCCCCAGCATTTT
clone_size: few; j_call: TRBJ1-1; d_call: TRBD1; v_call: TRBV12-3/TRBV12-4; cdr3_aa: CASRGTGGWEVTEAFF; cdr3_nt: TGTGCCAGCAGAGGGACAGGGGGCTGGGAGGTCACTGAAGCTTTCTTT
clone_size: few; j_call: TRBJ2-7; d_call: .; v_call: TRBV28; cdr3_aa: CAIGEDGSDVNEQYF; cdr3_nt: TGTGCCATCGGTGAGGACGGCAGCGACGTGAACGAGCAGTACTTC
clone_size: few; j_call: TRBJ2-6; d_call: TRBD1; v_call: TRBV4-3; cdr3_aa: CASSPGQVLSGANVLTF; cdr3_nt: TGCGCCAGCAGCCCGGGACAGGTCCTCTCTGGGGCCAACGTCCTGACTTTC
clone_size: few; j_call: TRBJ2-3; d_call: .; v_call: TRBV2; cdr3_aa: CASSPGLTGVDTQYF; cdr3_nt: TGTGCCAGCAGTCCGGGACTGACTGGGGTGGATACGCAGTATTTT
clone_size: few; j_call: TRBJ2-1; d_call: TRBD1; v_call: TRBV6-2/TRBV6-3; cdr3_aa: CASSYHQGARNEQFF; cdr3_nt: TGTGCCAGCAGTTACCACCAGGGGGCTAGGAATGAGCAGTTCTTC
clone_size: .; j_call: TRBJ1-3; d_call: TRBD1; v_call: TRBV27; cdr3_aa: CASSYGPGQGATGNTIYF; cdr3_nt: TGTGCCAGCAGTTACGGTCCGGGACAGGGGGCAACTGGAAACACCATATATTTT
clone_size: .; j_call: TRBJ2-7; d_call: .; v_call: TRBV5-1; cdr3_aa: CASSSEGDGYEQYF; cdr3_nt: TGCGCCAGCAGCTCTGAGGGGGACGGCTACGAGCAGTACTTC
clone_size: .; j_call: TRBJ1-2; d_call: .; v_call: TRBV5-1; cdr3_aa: CASSLDSSRGYTF; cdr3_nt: TGCGCCAGCAGCTTGGATAGTTCTCGGGGCTACACCTTC
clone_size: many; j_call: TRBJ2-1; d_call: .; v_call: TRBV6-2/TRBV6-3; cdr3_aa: CASSGEQPNEQFF; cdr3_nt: TGTGCCAGCAGTGGGGAGCAGCCGAATGAGCAGTTCTTC
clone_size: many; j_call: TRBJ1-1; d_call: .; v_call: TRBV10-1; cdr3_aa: CASSDSRYTEAFF; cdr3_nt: TGCGCCAGCAGTGATTCGAGGTACACTGAAGCTTTCTTT
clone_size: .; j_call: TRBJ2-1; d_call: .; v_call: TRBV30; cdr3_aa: CAWTRVGGYNEQFF; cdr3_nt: TGTGCCTGGACTAGGGTTGGCGGCTACAATGAGCAGTTCTTC
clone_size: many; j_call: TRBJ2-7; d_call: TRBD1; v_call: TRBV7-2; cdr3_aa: CASRLPLDRLSSYEQYF; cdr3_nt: TGTGCCAGCAGACTACCCTTGGACAGGCTTAGCTCCTACGAGCAGTACTTC
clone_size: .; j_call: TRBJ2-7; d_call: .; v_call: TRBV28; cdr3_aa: CATSQSKEQYF; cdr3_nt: TGTGCCACCAGTCAATCGAAGGAGCAGTACTTC
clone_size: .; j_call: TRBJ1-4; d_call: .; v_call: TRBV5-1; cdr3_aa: CASRADGEKLFF; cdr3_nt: TGCGCCAGCAGGGCCGACGGGGAAAAACTGTTTTTT
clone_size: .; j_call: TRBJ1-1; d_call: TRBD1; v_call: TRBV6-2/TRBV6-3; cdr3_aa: CASSTRQGLVNTEAFF; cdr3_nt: TGTGCCAGCAGCACCAGACAGGGTTTGGTGAACACTGAAGCTTTCTTT
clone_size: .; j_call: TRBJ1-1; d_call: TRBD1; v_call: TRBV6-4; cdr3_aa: CASRAGGLGTEAFF; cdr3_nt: TGTGCCAGCAGAGCAGGGGGCCTGGGGACTGAAGCTTTCTTT
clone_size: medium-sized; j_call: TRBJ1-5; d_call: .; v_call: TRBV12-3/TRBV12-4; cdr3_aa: CASSLAQERAQHF; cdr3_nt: TGTGCCAGCAGTTTAGCGCAAGAGAGGGCCCAGCATTTT
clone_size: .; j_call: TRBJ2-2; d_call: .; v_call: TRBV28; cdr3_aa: CASSDHDWAGNTGELFF; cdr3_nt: TGTGCCAGCAGTGACCACGACTGGGCAGGGAACACCGGGGAGCTGTTTTTT
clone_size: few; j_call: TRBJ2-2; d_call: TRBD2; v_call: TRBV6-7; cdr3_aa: CASGGTSGSGTGELFF; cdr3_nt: TGTGCCAGCGGGGGGACTAGCGGGAGTGGCACCGGGGAGCTGTTTTTT
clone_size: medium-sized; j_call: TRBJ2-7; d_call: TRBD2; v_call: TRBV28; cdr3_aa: CASGQSKTSGRAEQYF; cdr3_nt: TGTGCCAGCGGTCAGTCCAAGACTAGCGGGAGAGCCGAGCAGTACTTC
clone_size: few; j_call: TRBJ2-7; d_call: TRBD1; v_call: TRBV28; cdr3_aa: CASSLPGQIYEQYF; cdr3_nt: TGTGCCAGCAGCCTTCCGGGACAGATCTACGAGCAGTACTTC
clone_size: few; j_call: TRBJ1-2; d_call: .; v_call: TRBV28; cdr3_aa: CASSLGGGYGYTF; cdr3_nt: TGTGCCAGCAGCCTCGGCGGTGGGTATGGCTACACCTTC
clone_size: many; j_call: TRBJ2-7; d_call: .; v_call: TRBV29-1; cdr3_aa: CSVVRGSEQYF; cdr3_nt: TGCAGCGTTGTAAGGGGATCCGAGCAGTACTTC
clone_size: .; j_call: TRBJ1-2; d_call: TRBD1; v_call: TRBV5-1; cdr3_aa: CASSLNPTGDGYTF; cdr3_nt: TGCGCCAGCAGCCTTAATCCGACAGGGGATGGCTACACCTTC
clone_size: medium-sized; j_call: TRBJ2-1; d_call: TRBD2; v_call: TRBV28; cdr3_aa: CASRQWSGAYNEQFF; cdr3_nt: TGTGCCAGCAGACAGTGGAGCGGGGCCTACAATGAGCAGTTCTTC
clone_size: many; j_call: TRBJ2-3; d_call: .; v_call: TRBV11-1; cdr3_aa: CASSPGGGTKDTQYF; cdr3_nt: TGTGCCAGCAGCCCGGGGGGCGGCACCAAAGATACGCAGTATTTT
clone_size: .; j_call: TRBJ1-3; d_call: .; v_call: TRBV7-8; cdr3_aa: CASSLAIGGISSGNTIYF; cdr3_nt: TGTGCCAGCAGCTTAGCTATCGGGGGCATCTCCTCTGGAAACACCATATATTTT
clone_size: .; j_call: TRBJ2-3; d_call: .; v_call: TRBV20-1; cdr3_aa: CSADGAEWGVDTQYF; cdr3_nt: TGCAGTGCAGACGGGGCGGAGTGGGGGGTAGATACGCAGTATTTT
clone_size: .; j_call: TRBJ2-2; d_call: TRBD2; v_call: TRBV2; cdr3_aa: CASRISSGSGTGELFF; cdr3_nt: TGTGCCAGCAGGATAAGTAGCGGGAGTGGCACCGGGGAGCTGTTTTTT